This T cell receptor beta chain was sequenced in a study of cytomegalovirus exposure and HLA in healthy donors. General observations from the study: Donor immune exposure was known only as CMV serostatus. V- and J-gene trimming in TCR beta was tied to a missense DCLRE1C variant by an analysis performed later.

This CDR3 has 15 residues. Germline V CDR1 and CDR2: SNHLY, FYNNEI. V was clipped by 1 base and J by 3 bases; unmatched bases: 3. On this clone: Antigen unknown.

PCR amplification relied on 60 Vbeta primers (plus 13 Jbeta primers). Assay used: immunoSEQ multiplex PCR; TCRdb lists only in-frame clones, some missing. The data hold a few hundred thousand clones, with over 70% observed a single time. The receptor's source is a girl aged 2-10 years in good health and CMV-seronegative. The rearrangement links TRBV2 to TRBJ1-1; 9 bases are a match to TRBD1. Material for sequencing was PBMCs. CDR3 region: CASSEGNRGHTEAFF. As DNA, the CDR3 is TGTGCCAGCAGTGAAGGGAACAGGGGGCACACTGAAGCTTTCTTT.